Following are 31 T cell receptor beta chains from one sample sequenced in a study of T cell responses to AZD1222 COVID-19 vaccine. TCRdb's copy holds only in-frame clones and misses some; the assay was immunoSEQ multiplex PCR. The table has about 96,000 clones, 85% to 90% seen once. Source: peripheral blood, taken on day 0 of AZD1222 vaccination. These receptors originate from an adult in good health.

This chain links TRBV7-9 with TRBJ1-1; D unclear. The V gene's germline CDR1 is SEHNR and CDR2 FQNEAQ (reference sequence). Trimming cost V 1 base and J 1 base, with 4 bases left between them. This CDR3 has 13 amino acids. The CDR3 DNA reads TGTGCCAGCAGCTTAGATCCGAACACTGAAGCTTTCTTT. It is translated as CASSLDPNTEAFF.

The chain uses TRBV12-3 or TRBV12-4 and TRBJ2-7, with D perhaps TRBD1 (6 bases). The CDR3 is 12 amino acids. Trimming removed 4 bases from V and 3 bases from J, with 7 bases in between. The DNA of the CDR3 is TGTGCCAGCAGTTGGACAGACTACGAGCAGTACTTC. Encoded protein: CASSWTDYEQYF.

The rearrangement joins TRBV4-3 to TRBJ2-5; D is uncertain. Germline values: CDR1 LGHNA, CDR2 YSLEER. V shed 1 base and J shed 6 bases, with 12 bases lying between them. The CDR3 totals 14 residues. The CDR3 bases are TGCGCCAGCAGCCAAGGCCTTGAAGGACAGACCCAGTACTTC. Protein product: CASSQGLEGQTQYF.

This chain joins TRBV5-6 and TRBJ2-2; perhaps TRBD2 as D (6 bases). V gave up 1 base and J gave up 0 bases, with 10 bases separating them. This CDR3 has 16 amino acids. Germline CDR1 is SGHDT and CDR2 is YYEEEE. CDR3 region: CASSLPGDANTGELFF. The CDR3 region has the DNA TGTGCCAGCAGCTTGCCGGGGGACGCGAACACCGGGGAGCTGTTTTTT.

The gene calls are TRBV19 and TRBJ1-1, with D possibly matching TRBD1 (6 bases). Trimming took 6 bases from V and 7 from J, leaving 15 bases between them. Germline V gives CDR1 LNHDA, CDR2 SQIVND (reference sequence). This CDR3 spans 13 amino acids. CDR3 residues: CASRRTATFEAFF. CDR3 nucleotide sequence: TGTGCCAGTAGGCGGACAGCGACTTTTGAAGCTTTCTTT. Full variable domain (remainder filled in from reference TRBV19 and TRBJ1-1): DGGITQSPKYLFRKEGQNVTLSCEQNLNHDAMYWYRQDPGQGLRLIYYSQIVNDFQKGDIAEGYSVSREKKESFPLTVTSAQKNPTAFYLCASRRTATFEAFFGQGTRLTVV.

V usage is TRBV7-2 and J usage is TRBJ2-7; possibly TRBD2 for D (6 bases). V was shortened by 1 base and J by 2 bases, with 9 bases between the two germline ends. The CDR3 spans 14 residues. The germline CDR1 and CDR2 sequences are SGHTA and FQGNSA. This chain's CDR3 is CASSLEGGPYEQYF. For the CDR3, the DNA is TGTGCCAGCAGCTTAGAGGGAGGTCCCTACGAGCAGTACTTC.

This chain connects TRBV5-6 to TRBJ1-2; TRBD1 matches 10 bases. Germline CDR1 is SGHDT and CDR2 is YYEEEE. Trimming removed 5 bases from V and 9 bases from J; junction bases left unmatched: 10. This CDR3 has 14 amino acids. CDR3 DNA sequence: TGTGCCAGCAGAAAACAGGGGGACAGGGGCAGCTACACCTTC. It yields the protein CASRKQGDRGSYTF.

The chain recombines TRBV18 with TRBJ2-1; 11 bases map to TRBD2. The germline V gene has CDR1 KGHSH and CDR2 LQKENI. The CDR3 is 16 residues long. Trimming took 1 base from V and 4 from J; bases not matched to a gene: 3. CDR3 bases: TGTGCCAGCTCACCACAGGGGACTAGCGGTTACAATGAGCAGTTCTTC. Encoded protein: CASSPQGTSGYNEQFF.

This chain connects TRBV3-1 (or the pseudogene TRBV3-2) to TRBJ1-5; 8 positions agree with TRBD1. V lost 0 bases and J lost 11; bases outside the gene matches: 6. Germline-derived CDR1 and CDR2 are LGHDT and YNNKEL (reference sequence). The CDR3 is 14 amino acids. CDR3 protein: CASSQEGSDRAQHF. The CDR3 coding sequence is TGTGCCAGCAGCCAAGAGGGCTCGGACAGGGCCCAGCATTTT.

The V call is TRBV5-4, the J call TRBJ2-5; 7 positions match TRBD1. This CDR3 spans 15 amino acids. The junction had 7 bases not matched to a gene; V was cut back by 0 bases and J by 5 bases. Germline V CDR1 and CDR2: SGHNT, YYREEE (reference sequence). CDR3 sequence reads: CASSLAVGGAETQYF. CDR3 coding DNA: TGTGCCAGCAGCTTGGCCGTAGGGGGCGCCGAGACCCAGTACTTC.

The gene calls are TRBV27 and TRBJ2-2; D may be TRBD2 (6 bases). Trimming left V 6 bases short and J 7 bases short, with 9 bases between. The CDR3 extends over 12 amino acids. Germline values: CDR1 MNHEY, CDR2 SMNVEV (reference sequence). The CDR3 nucleotides are TGTGCCAGCAGACTTAGCGGCGGGGAGCTGTTTTTT. Translated: CASRLSGGELFF.

The gene calls are TRBV7-2 and TRBJ2-1; unclear D gene. CDR3 length: 12 residues. CDR1 SGHTA and CDR2 FQGNSA come from the germline V gene. V dropped 0 bases and J dropped 7 bases, with 4 bases sitting between them. The CDR3: CASSLAHNEQFF. The CDR3 DNA is TGTGCCAGCAGCTTAGCGCATAATGAGCAGTTCTTC. The entire variable domain, with the rest obtained from reference TRBV7-2 and TRBJ2-1, is as follows: GAGVSQSPSNKVTEKGKDVELRCDPISGHTALYWYRQSLGQGLEFLIYFQGNSAPDKSGLPSDRFSAERTGGSVSTLTIQRTQQEDSAVYLCASSLAHNEQFFGPGTRLTVL.

The chain couples TRBV18 to TRBJ2-3; a possible D gene is TRBD2 (5 bases). V shed 0 bases and J shed 6 bases, with 16 bases lying between them. The V gene's germline CDR1 is KGHSH and CDR2 LQKENI. The CDR3 covers 16 residues. The DNA of the CDR3 is TGTGCCAGCTCACCACCAGGCGCGGGCCCCTTTGATACGCAGTATTTT. It translates to CASSPPGAGPFDTQYF. Full variable domain (remainder filled in from reference TRBV18 and TRBJ2-3): NAGVMQNPRHLVRRRGQEARLRCSPMKGHSHVYWYRQLPEEGLKFMVYLQKENIIDESGMPKERFSAEFPKEGPSILRIQQVVRGDSAAYFCASSPPGAGPFDTQYFGPGTRLTVL.

This clone was detected only once. The gene calls are TRBV29-1 and TRBJ1-5, with 8 nucleotides matching TRBD1. CDR3 length: 14 amino acids. V trimming: 4 bases; J trimming: 1 base; junction bases outside the gene matches: 3. CDR1 SQVTM and CDR2 ANQGSEA come from the germline V gene. DNA of the CDR3: TGCAGCGTTGGAGACAGGGGAAGCAATCAGCCCCAGCATTTT. It specifies CSVGDRGSNQPQHF.

The chain employs TRBV7-2 and TRBJ1-5; D gene unclear. This CDR3 comprises 13 residues. Germline CDR1 and CDR2: SGHTA and FQGNSA. The V end lost 2 bases, the J end lost 4 bases, and 6 bases lay between the germline ends. The CDR3 bases are TGTGCCAGCAGCTTACAAGAGAATCAGCCCCAGCATTTT. Translated, it gives CASSLQENQPQHF.

CDR3 protein: CAWRGQGSDQPQHF. CDR3 DNA sequence: TGTGCCTGGAGGGGGCAGGGATCGGATCAGCCCCAGCATTTT. The chain joins TRBV30 to TRBJ1-5, with D possibly matching TRBD1 (5 bases). The CDR3 spans 14 residues. Germline lookup yields CDR1 GTSNPN and CDR2 SVGIG (reference sequence). V lost 3 bases and J lost 5, with 14 bases in between.

V is TRBV11-3 and J is TRBJ1-6; the D gene is possibly TRBD1 (6 bases). The germline V and J ends were trimmed by 9 bases and 15 bases, with 21 bases remaining between them. Germline lookup yields CDR1 SGHNT and CDR2 YENEEA. The CDR3 runs 13 residues. Written as DNA, the CDR3 is TGTGCCAGAGCGCGGGACAAGTTGGTCGGCCTCCACTTT. Amino acids: CARARDKLVGLHF.

The V call is TRBV7-9, the J call TRBJ1-4; D is possibly TRBD1 (5 bases). Germline V gives CDR1 SEHNR, CDR2 FQNEAQ (reference sequence). The V and J ends lost 0 bases and 7 bases respectively, with 9 bases between them. The length of the CDR3 is 14 residues. The CDR3 DNA is TGTGCCAGCAGCTTAGCGGGGGAGGTTGAAAAACTGTTTTTT. This encodes CASSLAGEVEKLFF.

The chain couples TRBV9 to TRBJ2-1, with D unclear. V lost 0 bases, J lost 9 bases, and 10 bases lay in between. The CDR3 loop spans 13 amino acids. Germline lookup yields CDR1 SGDLS and CDR2 YYNGEE. The CDR3 coding sequence is TGTGCCAGCAGCGTAGTTCATGGCTTTGAGCAGTTCTTC. It translates to CASSVVHGFEQFF. Drawing the rest from reference TRBV9 and TRBJ2-1, the complete variable domain is DSGVTQTPKHLITATGQRVTLRCSPRSGDLSVYWYQQSLDQGLQFLIQYYNGEERAKGNILERFSAQQFPDLHSELNLSSLELGDSALYFCASSVVHGFEQFFGPGTRLTVL.

V usage is TRBV18 and J usage is TRBJ2-1; D remains ambiguous. V shed 3 bases and J shed 6 bases, with 9 bases lying between them. The CDR3 runs 13 residues. Per germline, CDR1 KGHSH and CDR2 LQKENI. The CDR3 spells CASSPPLLNEQFF. As DNA, the CDR3 is TGTGCCAGCTCACCCCCCTTGCTCAATGAGCAGTTCTTC.

V usage is TRBV5-1 and J usage is TRBJ2-7; 11 nucleotides line up with TRBD2. Germline V gene data show CDR1 as SGHRS and CDR2 as YFSETQ. V lost 4 bases to trimming and J lost 0 bases; unmatched junction nucleotides: 6. The CDR3 sequence is 16 residues long. The CDR3 region has the DNA TGCGCCAGCAGCCCGGGACTAGCGGAGCCCTCCTACGAGCAGTACTTC. This codes for CASSPGLAEPSYEQYF.

The gene calls are TRBV11-1 and TRBJ1-1; 7 bases match TRBD1. The germline V gene encodes CDR1 SGHAT and CDR2 FQDESV (reference sequence). V trimming: 0 bases; J trimming: 1 base; junction bases outside the gene matches: 5. The CDR3 loop spans 16 amino acids. Here the CDR3 reads CASSLAQGVKNTEAFF. CDR3 nucleotide sequence: TGTGCCAGCAGCTTAGCGCAGGGGGTAAAGAACACTGAAGCTTTCTTT.

The J gene is TRBJ2-5, the V gene TRBV6-5; D gene ambiguous. The CDR3 covers 12 residues. CDR1 and CDR2 from the germline V gene are MNHEY and SVGAGI. Trimming removed 6 bases from V and 9 bases from J, with 14 bases in between. CDR3: CASRVSLRPQYF. In nucleotides, the CDR3 is TGTGCCAGCAGGGTATCTTTAAGGCCCCAGTACTTC.

The chain has TRBV7-8 and TRBJ1-6, with 12 nucleotides matching TRBD1. Germline CDR1 and CDR2: SGHVS and FQNEAQ. The CDR3 covers 17 residues. Losses at the gene ends were 5 bases for V and 3 bases for J; bases not matched to a gene: 5. The CDR3, as DNA: TGTGCCAGCAGCCCCGGGACAGGGGGCCACTATAATTCACCCCTCCACTTT. Amino acid sequence: CASSPGTGGHYNSPLHF.

The chain joins TRBV7-2 to TRBJ2-1; TRBD2 matches 15 bases. CDR1 is SGHTA and CDR2 is FQGNSA in the germline V gene. CDR3 length: 16 residues. The V and J ends lost 4 bases and 7 bases, in that order; junction bases with no gene match: 5. CDR3 in amino acids: CASSSRTSGRVNEQFF. The DNA of the CDR3 is TGTGCCAGCAGCTCTAGGACTAGCGGGAGGGTTAATGAGCAGTTCTTC.

For the CDR3, the DNA is TGTGCCAGCAGTTACAGGACGGACGATAGCACAGATACGCAGTATTTT. Translation gives CASSYRTDDSTDTQYF. The chain employs TRBV6-2 or TRBV6-3 and TRBJ2-3; D call uncertain. Trimming removed 2 bases from V and 0 bases from J, with 12 bases in between. The length of the CDR3 is 16 residues. CDR1 is MNHEY, CDR2 SVGEGT, per germline.

The rearrangement uses TRBV6-2 or TRBV6-3 and TRBJ1-1; D may be TRBD1 (5 bases). V lost 0 bases and J 8 bases, leaving 10 bases between the germline ends. Germline lookup yields CDR1 MNHEY and CDR2 SVGEGT. The CDR3 extends over 13 amino acids. The CDR3 reads CASSYSQAWEAFF. In DNA form, the CDR3 reads TGTGCCAGCAGTTACTCACAGGCGTGGGAAGCTTTCTTT.

This clone showed up just once. The rearrangement joins TRBV7-9 to TRBJ2-3; TRBD2 matches 8 bases. The CDR3 runs to 17 residues. V lost 3 bases, J lost 1 base, and 9 bases stayed unmatched. Germline V gene sequence: CDR1 SEHNR, CDR2 FQNEAQ (reference sequence). CDR3 protein: CASSLTSAPRGTDTQYF. The CDR3 coding sequence is TGTGCCAGCAGCTTGACTAGCGCCCCCCGGGGCACAGATACGCAGTATTTT.

V usage is TRBV6-5 and J usage is TRBJ2-1; 10 bases map to TRBD2. V was pared by 5 bases and J by 0 bases, with 1 base of the junction left unmatched. CDR1 is MNHEY and CDR2 is SVGAGI in the germline V gene. This CDR3 region has 15 residues. The CDR3 sequence: CASSPSGGSYNEQFF. CDR3 DNA: TGTGCCAGCAGTCCTAGCGGGGGCTCCTACAATGAGCAGTTCTTC.

The V call is TRBV5-4, the J call TRBJ2-7, with 7 bases lining up with TRBD1. Germline values: CDR1 SGHNT, CDR2 YYREEE (reference sequence). This CDR3 has 13 residues. With 7 bases clipped from V and 3 bases from J, the junction kept 7 bases outside the gene matches. CDR3 DNA: TGTGCCAGCTCCCCTAGACAGGGCTACGAGCAGTACTTC. Translating gives CASSPRQGYEQYF.

The CDR3 DNA reads as TGTGCCAGTATGACGGCCTCACGAGAGACCCAGTACTTC. It is translated as CASMTASRETQYF. The chain joins TRBV28 to TRBJ2-5; D gene unclear. The CDR3 has 13 residues. The V end was cut by 9 bases, the J end by 4 bases, with 15 bases between. CDR1 and CDR2 from the germline V gene are MDHEN and SYDVKM.